This T cell receptor (beta chain) was retrieved from a study of breast tumors, draining lymph nodes, adjacent tissues. Study-wide results and caveats: Tumors had less TCR diversity than lymph nodes, more than nontumor tissue. The data were judged consistent with most tumor T cells coming from lymph node and expanding in tumor.

The sample holds many counts of this clonotype. As yet, its antigen is unknown. MiXCR, run by TCRdb on the multiplex PCR reads, gives a single entry per CDR3 protein. The table shows around 25,000 distinct CDR3 sequences, with approximately 23% occurring only once. From germline, CDR1 is SGHRS and CDR2 YFSETQ. The germline V and J ends were trimmed by 5 bases and 0 bases, with 12 bases remaining between them. This CDR3 is built from 14 residues. The chain couples TRBV5-1 to TRBJ2-7; D might be TRBD1 (6 bases). This TCR was recovered from a female donor with breast cancer. Some clones in this sample may be carry-over from other donors' samples. The specimen was breast tumor tissue. For the CDR3, the DNA is TGCGCCAGCAGACCCCGGGACAACTCCTACGAGCAGTACTTC. This translates into CASRPRDNSYEQYF.